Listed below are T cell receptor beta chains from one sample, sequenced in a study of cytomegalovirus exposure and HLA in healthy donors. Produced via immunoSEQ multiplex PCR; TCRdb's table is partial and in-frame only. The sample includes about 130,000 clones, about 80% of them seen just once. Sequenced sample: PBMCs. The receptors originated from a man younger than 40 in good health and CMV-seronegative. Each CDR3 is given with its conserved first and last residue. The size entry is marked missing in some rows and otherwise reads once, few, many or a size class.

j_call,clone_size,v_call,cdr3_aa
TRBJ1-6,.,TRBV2,CASEAGANNSPLHF
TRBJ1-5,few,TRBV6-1,CASGDGTIPPQHF
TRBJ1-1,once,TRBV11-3,CASSEGQGAANTEAFF
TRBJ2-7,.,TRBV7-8,CASSPSGLISYEQYF
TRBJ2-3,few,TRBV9,CASSVAPTSLYGTDTQYF
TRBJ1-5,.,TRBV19,CASSTGGRGITGQPQHF
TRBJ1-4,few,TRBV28,CASRNTGSPTNEKLFF
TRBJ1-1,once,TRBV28,CASSFSGFFTEAFF
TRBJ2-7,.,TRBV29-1,CSVAPGQSSYEQYF
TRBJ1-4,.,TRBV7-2,CASSKGTGEKLFF
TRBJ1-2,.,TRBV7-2,CASRDGDDRGNNYGYTF
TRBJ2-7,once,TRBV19,CASSEREYEQYF
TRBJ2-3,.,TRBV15,CATSREGVTGWRQDTQYF
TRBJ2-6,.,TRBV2,CASSGNRESAGANVLTF
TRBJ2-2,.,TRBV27,CASSLLGTPTGELFF
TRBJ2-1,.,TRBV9,CASSADRYYNEQFF
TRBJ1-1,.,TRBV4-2,CASSQAAPGQTLNTEAFF
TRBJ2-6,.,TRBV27,CASSRDRGVIGSGANVLTF
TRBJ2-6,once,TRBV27,CASSSGTGWSGANVLTF
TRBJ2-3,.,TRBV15,CATRAGTDASTDTQYF
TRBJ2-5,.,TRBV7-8,CASSFTGSLYQETQYF
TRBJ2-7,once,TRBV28,CASSLFQATYEQYF
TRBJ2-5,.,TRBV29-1,CSVVDNGETQYF
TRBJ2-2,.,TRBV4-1,CASSPSTSGGDDTGELFF
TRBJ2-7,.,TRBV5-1,CASSLASGPYEQYF
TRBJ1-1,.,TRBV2,CASSTGGSHTEAFF